Included here is one T cell receptor beta chain sequence, with context. Its matching antigen is unknown. The sample comes from a study of OX40 agonist ivuxolimab in advanced cancers. CDR3 size: 14 residues. CDR1 and CDR2 from the germline V gene are LGHNT and FRNRAP. V lost 4 bases, J lost 4 bases, and 11 bases lay in between. Overall study results and limits: More expanded clones were found, on average, in CD8+ than in CD4+ T cells. CD4+ and CD8+ T cells in blood underwent clonal expansion by week 6 at 0.1 to 3.0 mg/kg.

The method was immunoSEQ multiplex PCR; TCRdb's version includes in-frame clones alone and lacks a portion of them. The sample shows 69,000 or so clones, roughly 84% of them seen only once. The TCR was taken from an adult with an advanced solid tumor such as melanoma, head and neck, liver or kidney cancer. The sequencing here drew on CD4+ or CD8+ T cells sorted from blood, taken in a trial of the OX40 agonist ivuxolimab. The rearrangement links TRBV12-5 to TRBJ2-1; D remains unclear. The CDR3 nucleotides read TGTGCTAGTGGTTCCGGACCGGCTTACAATGAGCAGTTCTTC. It is translated as CASGSGPAYNEQFF.